This passage covers 19 T cell receptor beta chains from one sample sequenced in a study of OX40 agonist ivuxolimab in advanced cancers. The protocol was immunoSEQ multiplex PCR, while the TCRdb copy is restricted to in-frame clones and leaves out a portion. The sample includes 100,000 or so clones, roughly 95% seen only once; the top ten take just over 2%. Sequenced material: CD4+ or CD8+ T cells sorted from blood, taken in a trial of the OX40 agonist ivuxolimab. The receptors here all came from an adult with an advanced solid tumor such as melanoma, head and neck, liver or kidney cancer.

The J gene is TRBJ2-1, the V gene TRBV7-6; 7 nucleotides agree with TRBD2. Germline V gene data show CDR1 as SGHVS and CDR2 as FNYEAQ. Trimming cost V 3 bases and J 3 bases; bases outside gene matches: 5. The length of the CDR3 is 15 residues. The CDR3 nucleotides are TGTGCCAGCAGCTTGGGTACTAGCGACTACAATGAGCAGTTCTTC. Its protein product is CASSLGTSDYNEQFF.

The rearrangement uses TRBV19 and TRBJ2-5; D might be TRBD1 (6 bases). The germline CDR1 and CDR2 sequences are LNHDA and SQIVND (reference sequence). The V and J ends lost 8 bases and 2 bases respectively, with 9 bases between them. The CDR3 has 12 residues. Written as DNA, the CDR3 is TGTGCCAGTCTCGACAGGCAAGAGACCCAGTACTTC. Its translation: CASLDRQETQYF.

This rearrangement joins TRBV27 to TRBJ1-2; possibly TRBD1 for D (5 bases). From germline, CDR1 is MNHEY and CDR2 SMNVEV (reference sequence). V lost 5 bases and J 1 base, leaving 11 bases between the germline ends. The CDR3 runs to 14 residues. CDR3: CASSPRGGNYGYTF. CDR3 DNA sequence: TGTGCCAGCAGTCCCCGGGGGGGTAACTATGGCTACACCTTC.

The chain recombines TRBV21-1 with TRBJ2-7. TRBV21-1 is flagged as a pseudogene. This CDR3 is built from 15 residues. Here the CDR3 DNA reads TGTGCCAGCAGCAAAAAGCAGGAGCACTCCTACGAGCAGTACTTC. Translated: CASSKKQEHSYEQYF.

The rearrangement joins TRBV5-6 to TRBJ1-1, with 7 bases fitting TRBD1. The CDR3 extends over 14 amino acids. Germline-derived CDR1 and CDR2 are SGHDT and YYEEEE. Trimming took 10 bases from V and 8 from J; bases not matched to a gene: 17. CDR3 region: CAVGQGGSLFEAFF. The CDR3 DNA is TGTGCCGTGGGGCAGGGGGGGTCCCTTTTCGAAGCTTTCTTT.

The gene calls are TRBV7-9 and TRBJ2-1; 8 positions match TRBD1. The V gene end was trimmed by 4 bases and the J gene end by 0 bases; junction bases not matched to a gene: 8. The CDR3 has 17 amino acids. Germline V lookup: CDR1 SEHNR, CDR2 FQNEAQ (reference sequence). The CDR3 loop reads CASSSRQGSYSYNEQFF. The CDR3 DNA is TGTGCCAGCAGCTCAAGACAGGGGTCTTACTCCTACAATGAGCAGTTCTTC. Based on the CDR3 plus reference TRBV7-9 and TRBJ2-1, the full variable domain is DTGVSQNPRHKITKRGQNVTFRCDPISEHNRLYWYRQTLGQGPEFLTYFQNEAQLEKSRLLSDRFSAERPKGSFSTLEIQRTEQGDSAMYLCASSSRQGSYSYNEQFFGPGTRLTVL.

This chain connects TRBV4-2 to TRBJ2-7, with 9 bases matching TRBD1. V lost 6 bases to trimming and J lost 3 bases; unmatched junction nucleotides: 6. The germline gives CDR1 LGHNA, CDR2 YNFKEQ. This CDR3 is 14 amino acids long. The CDR3 region has the DNA TGTGCCAGCAGTCCCGGGACAGGGAGCTACGAGCAGTACTTC. Translated: CASSPGTGSYEQYF.

This clone was found once. V gene TRBV28 combines with J gene TRBJ2-5; 7 bases are shared with TRBD1. The CDR3 spans 14 residues. The V segment lost 6 bases and the J segment 3 bases; nucleotides outside the gene matches: 7. Germline loops: CDR1 MDHEN, CDR2 SYDVKM. The DNA of the CDR3 is TGTGCCAGCAGGTGGCGTCAGGGGGAAGAGACCCAGTACTTC. It translates to CASRWRQGEETQYF.

V usage is TRBV19 and J usage is TRBJ1-3, with D perhaps TRBD1 (6 bases). The CDR3 loop spans 17 amino acids. Germline V gives CDR1 LNHDA, CDR2 SQIVND (reference sequence). V was shortened by 6 bases and J by 0 bases, with 18 bases between the two germline ends. This CDR3 is CASSLTGHLSSGNTIYF. CDR3 coding DNA: TGTGCCAGTAGCTTAACGGGACATTTGAGCTCTGGAAACACCATATATTTT.

The CDR3 reads CASPRKKCINEQYF. The DNA of the CDR3 is TGTGCCAGCCCCCGCAAGAAATGCATCAACGAGCAGTACTTC. V usage is TRBV28 and J usage is TRBJ2-7; D is uncertain. Trimming stripped 8 bases from V and 5 bases from J, with 19 bases between. This CDR3 has 14 amino acids. Germline V gene lookup returns CDR1 MDHEN and CDR2 SYDVKM.

The rearrangement joins TRBV2 to TRBJ1-2, with D possibly being TRBD1 (5 bases). CDR3 length: 13 residues. CDR1 and CDR2 (germline): SNHLY, FYNNEI. This CDR3 reads CVTQGGFVYGYTF. CDR3 coding DNA: TGTGTCACCCAGGGAGGCTTCGTCTATGGCTACACCTTC.

The genes are TRBV6-1 and TRBJ1-2; D gene uncertain. The CDR3 spans 12 residues. Germline assignment: CDR1 MNHNS and CDR2 SASEGT. The V end was cut by 8 bases, the J end by 4 bases, with 11 bases between. The CDR3 nucleotides read TGTGCCAGCGCCGCGGATTTCTATGGCTACACCTTC. This gives the protein CASAADFYGYTF.

The chain joins TRBV19 to TRBJ2-3, with D unclear. Trimming pared 3 bases from V and 3 bases from J, leaving 7 bases between. Germline CDR1 is LNHDA and CDR2 is SQIVND (reference sequence). This CDR3 has 13 residues. The CDR3 DNA follows: TGTGCCAGTAGTATTTTGGGGACAGATACGCAGTATTTT. Encoded protein: CASSILGTDTQYF.

V is TRBV28 and J is TRBJ2-1; 7 bases map to TRBD1. With V trimmed by 3 bases and J by 7 bases, 9 bases remained unmatched. The CDR3 has 15 residues. Germline assignment: CDR1 MDHEN and CDR2 SYDVKM. The CDR3 here is CASSLGQSPLNEQFF. CDR3 nucleotides: TGTGCCAGCAGTTTGGGACAGAGCCCCTTGAATGAGCAGTTCTTC.

The J gene is TRBJ1-5, the V gene TRBV6-6; D might be TRBD1 (6 bases). The CDR3 is 14 residues long. CDR1 and CDR2 (germline): MNHNY, SVGAGI (reference sequence). V dropped 5 bases and J dropped 5 bases, with 13 bases sitting between them. This chain's CDR3 is CASSDQGLHQPQHF. In DNA form, the CDR3 reads TGTGCCAGCAGTGACCAGGGGCTTCATCAGCCCCAGCATTTT.

This sequence joins TRBV28 and TRBJ2-2; D may be TRBD2 (5 bases). The CDR3 totals 14 residues. The ends were cut back, 2 bases at V and 1 base at J, with 5 bases in the middle. Germline loops: CDR1 MDHEN, CDR2 SYDVKM. The CDR3 nucleotides read TGTGCCAGCAGTTTACGGGGGAACACCGGGGAGCTGTTTTTT. Protein: CASSLRGNTGELFF.

This chain links TRBV7-9 with TRBJ2-2; D gene unclear. Germline CDR1 SEHNR, CDR2 FQNEAQ (reference sequence). Trimming stripped 4 bases from V and 0 bases from J, with 6 bases between. This CDR3 region has 14 residues. CDR3 DNA sequence: TGTGCCAGCAGCTACAACCCGAACACCGGGGAGCTGTTTTTT. Residues: CASSYNPNTGELFF.

CDR3 sequence: CASSLGVGQVPQYF. Written as DNA, the CDR3 is TGCGCCAGCAGCTTGGGGGTGGGACAGGTTCCGCAGTATTTT. The V gene is TRBV5-1, the J gene TRBJ2-3; 8 positions match TRBD1. The V segment lost 0 bases and the J segment 10 bases; nucleotides outside the gene matches: 7. This CDR3 has 14 amino acids. Looked up from germline, CDR1 is SGHRS and CDR2 is YFSETQ.

The chain carries TRBV7-8 and TRBJ2-7; D is perhaps TRBD2 (5 bases). V lost 5 bases to trimming and J lost 3 bases, with 14 bases between them. CDR3 length: 14 amino acids. Germline V gene sequence: CDR1 SGHVS, CDR2 FQNEAQ. Written as DNA, the CDR3 is TGTGCCAGCAGCCCGGACCCGAGCGGCTACGAGCAGTACTTC. It codes for CASSPDPSGYEQYF.